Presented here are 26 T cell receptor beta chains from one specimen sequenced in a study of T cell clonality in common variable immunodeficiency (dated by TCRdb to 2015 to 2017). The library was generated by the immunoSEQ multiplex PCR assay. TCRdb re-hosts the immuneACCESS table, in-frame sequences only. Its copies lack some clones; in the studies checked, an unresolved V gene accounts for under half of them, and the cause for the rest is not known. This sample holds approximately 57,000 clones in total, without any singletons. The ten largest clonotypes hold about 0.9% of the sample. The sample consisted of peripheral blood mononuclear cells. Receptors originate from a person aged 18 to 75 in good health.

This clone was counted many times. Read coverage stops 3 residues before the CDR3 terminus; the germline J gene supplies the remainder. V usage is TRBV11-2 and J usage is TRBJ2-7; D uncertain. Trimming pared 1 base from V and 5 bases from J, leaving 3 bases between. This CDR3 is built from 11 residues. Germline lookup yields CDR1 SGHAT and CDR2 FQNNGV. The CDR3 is CASSLVDEQYF. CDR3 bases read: TGTGCCAGCAGCTTAGTAGACGAG.

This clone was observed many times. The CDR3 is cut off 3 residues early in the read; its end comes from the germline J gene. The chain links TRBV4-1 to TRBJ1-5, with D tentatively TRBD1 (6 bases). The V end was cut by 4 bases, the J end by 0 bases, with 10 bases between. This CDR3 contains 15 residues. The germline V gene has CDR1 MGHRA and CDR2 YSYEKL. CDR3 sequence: CASSPGQNSNQPQHF. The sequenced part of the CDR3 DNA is TGCGCCAGCAGCCCCGGACAGAATAGCAATCAGCCC.

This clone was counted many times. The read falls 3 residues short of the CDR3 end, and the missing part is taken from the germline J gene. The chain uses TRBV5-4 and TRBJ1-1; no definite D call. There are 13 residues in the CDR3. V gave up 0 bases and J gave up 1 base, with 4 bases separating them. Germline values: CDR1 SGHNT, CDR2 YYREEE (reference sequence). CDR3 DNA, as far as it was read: TGTGCCAGCAGCTTGGACAGGAACACTGAA. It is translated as CASSLDRNTE. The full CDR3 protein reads CASSLDRNTEAFF.

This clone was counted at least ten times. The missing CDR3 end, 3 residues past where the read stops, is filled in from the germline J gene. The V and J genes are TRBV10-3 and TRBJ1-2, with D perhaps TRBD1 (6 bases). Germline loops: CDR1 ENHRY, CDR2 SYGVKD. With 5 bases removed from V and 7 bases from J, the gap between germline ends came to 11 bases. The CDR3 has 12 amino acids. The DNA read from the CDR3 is TGTGCCATCAGTCGGGACACGGGTGGC. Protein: CAISRDTGG. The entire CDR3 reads CAISRDTGGYTF.

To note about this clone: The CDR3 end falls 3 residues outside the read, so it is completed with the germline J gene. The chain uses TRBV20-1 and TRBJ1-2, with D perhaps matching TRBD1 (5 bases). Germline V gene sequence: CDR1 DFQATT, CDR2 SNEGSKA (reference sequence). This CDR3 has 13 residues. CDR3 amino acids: CSARDPRGVEYTF. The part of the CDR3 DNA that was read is TGCAGTGCTAGGGATCCTAGAGGGGTTGAA.

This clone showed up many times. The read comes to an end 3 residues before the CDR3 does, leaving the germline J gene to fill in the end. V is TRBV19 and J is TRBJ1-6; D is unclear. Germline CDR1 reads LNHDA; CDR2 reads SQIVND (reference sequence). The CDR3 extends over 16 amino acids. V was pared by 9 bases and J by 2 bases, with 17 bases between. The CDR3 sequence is CASRARSGAYNSPLHF. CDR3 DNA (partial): TGTGCCAGCCGAGCCCGGTCCGGGGCCTATAATTCACCC. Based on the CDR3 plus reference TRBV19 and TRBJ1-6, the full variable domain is DGGITQSPKYLFRKEGQNVTLSCEQNLNHDAMYWYRQDPGQGLRLIYYSQIVNDFQKGDIAEGYSVSREKKESFPLTVTSAQKNPTAFYLCASRARSGAYNSPLHFGNGTRLTVT.

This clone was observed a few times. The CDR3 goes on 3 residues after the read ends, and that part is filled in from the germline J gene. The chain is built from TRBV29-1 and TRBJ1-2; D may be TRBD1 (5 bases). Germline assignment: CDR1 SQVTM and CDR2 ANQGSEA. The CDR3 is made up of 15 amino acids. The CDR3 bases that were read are TGCAGCGCCCATCTCCAGGGAGATGCCTACAATGAC. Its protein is CSAHLQGDAYND. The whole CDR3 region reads CSAHLQGDAYNDYTF.

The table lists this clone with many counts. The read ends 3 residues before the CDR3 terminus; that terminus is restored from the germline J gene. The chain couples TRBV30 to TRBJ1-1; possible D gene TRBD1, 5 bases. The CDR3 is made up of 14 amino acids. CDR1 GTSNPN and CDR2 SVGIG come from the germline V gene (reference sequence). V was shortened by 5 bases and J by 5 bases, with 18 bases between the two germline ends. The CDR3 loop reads CAWGRDGGGTEAFF. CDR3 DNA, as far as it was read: TGTGCCTGGGGCCGGGACGGCGGGGGGACTGAA.

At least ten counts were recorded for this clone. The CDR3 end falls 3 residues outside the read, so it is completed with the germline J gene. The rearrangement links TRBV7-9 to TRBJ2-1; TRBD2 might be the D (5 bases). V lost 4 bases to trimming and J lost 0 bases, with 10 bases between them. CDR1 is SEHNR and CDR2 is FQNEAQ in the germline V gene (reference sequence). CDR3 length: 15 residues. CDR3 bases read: TGTGCCAGCAGCTCAAGCGGTGACTCCTACAATGAG. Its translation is CASSSSGDSYNE. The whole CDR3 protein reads CASSSSGDSYNEQFF.

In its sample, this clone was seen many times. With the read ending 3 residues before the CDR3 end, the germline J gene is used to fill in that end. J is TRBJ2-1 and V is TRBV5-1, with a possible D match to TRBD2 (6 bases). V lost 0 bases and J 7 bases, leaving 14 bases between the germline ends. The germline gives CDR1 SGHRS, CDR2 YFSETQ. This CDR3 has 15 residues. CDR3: CASSLELAGGNEQFF. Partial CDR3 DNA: TGCGCCAGCAGCTTGGAGCTAGCTGGAGGGAATGAG.

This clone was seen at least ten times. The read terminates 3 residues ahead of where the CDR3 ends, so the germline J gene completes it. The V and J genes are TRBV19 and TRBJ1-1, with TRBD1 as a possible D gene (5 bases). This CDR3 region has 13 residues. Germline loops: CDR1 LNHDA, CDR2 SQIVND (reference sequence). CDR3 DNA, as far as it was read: TGTGCCAGTAGTCCTTGGGGCTACTCCGAA. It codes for CASSPWGYSE. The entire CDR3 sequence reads CASSPWGYSEAFF.

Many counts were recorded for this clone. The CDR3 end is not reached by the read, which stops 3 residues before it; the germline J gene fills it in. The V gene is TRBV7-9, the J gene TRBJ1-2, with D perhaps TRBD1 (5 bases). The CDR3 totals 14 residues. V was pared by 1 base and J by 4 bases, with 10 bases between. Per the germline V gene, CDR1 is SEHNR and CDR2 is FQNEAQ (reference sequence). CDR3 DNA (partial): TGTGCCAGCAGCTTAGGGACACCTTTCTATGGC. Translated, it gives CASSLGTPFYG. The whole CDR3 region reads CASSLGTPFYGYTF.

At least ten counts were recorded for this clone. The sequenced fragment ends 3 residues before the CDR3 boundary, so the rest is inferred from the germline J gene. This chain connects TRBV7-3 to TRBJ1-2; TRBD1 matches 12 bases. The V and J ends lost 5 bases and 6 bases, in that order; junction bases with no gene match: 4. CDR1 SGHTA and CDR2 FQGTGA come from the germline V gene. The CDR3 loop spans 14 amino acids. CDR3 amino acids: CASSTGTGGDGYTF. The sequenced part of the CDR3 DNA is TGTGCCAGCAGCACAGGGACAGGGGGCGATGGC.

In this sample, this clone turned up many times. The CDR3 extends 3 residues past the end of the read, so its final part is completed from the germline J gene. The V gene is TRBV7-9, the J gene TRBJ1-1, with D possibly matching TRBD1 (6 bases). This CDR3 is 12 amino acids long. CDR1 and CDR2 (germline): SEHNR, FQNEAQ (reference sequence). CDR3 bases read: TGTGCCAGCAGGGGGTGGGGGCAGAGG. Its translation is CASRGWGQR. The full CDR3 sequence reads CASRGWGQRAFF.

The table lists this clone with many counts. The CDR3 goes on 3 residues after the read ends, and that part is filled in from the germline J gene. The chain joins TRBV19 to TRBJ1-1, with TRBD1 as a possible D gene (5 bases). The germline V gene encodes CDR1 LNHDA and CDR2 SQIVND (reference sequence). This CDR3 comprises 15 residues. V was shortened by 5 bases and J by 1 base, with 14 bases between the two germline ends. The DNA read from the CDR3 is TGTGCCAGTAGTGGACAAGCCTATCCGAACACTGAA. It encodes CASSGQAYPNTE. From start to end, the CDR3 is CASSGQAYPNTEAFF.

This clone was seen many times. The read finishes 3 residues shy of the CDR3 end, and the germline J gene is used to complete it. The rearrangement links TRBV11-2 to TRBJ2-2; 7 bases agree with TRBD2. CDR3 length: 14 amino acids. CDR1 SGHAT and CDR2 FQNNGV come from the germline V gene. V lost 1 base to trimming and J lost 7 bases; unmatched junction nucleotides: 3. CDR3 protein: CASSLAGGSGELFF. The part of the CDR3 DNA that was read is TGTGCCAGCAGCTTAGCCGGGGGGAGCGGGGAG.

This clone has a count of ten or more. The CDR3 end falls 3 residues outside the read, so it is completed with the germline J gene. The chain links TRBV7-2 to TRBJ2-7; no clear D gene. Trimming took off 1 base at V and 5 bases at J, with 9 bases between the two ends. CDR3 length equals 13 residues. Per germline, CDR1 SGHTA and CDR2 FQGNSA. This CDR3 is CASSLGRLNEQYF. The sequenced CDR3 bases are TGTGCCAGCAGCTTAGGCAGGTTGAACGAG.

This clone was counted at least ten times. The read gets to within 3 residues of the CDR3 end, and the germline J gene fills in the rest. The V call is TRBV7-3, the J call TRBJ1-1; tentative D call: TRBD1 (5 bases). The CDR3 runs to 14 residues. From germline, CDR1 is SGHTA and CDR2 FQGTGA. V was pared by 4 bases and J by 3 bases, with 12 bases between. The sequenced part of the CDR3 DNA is TGTGCCAGCAGCTCCCTAGGGGAGGACACTGAA. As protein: CASSSLGEDTE. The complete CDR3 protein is CASSSLGEDTEAFF. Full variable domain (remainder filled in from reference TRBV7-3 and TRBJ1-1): GAGVSQTPSNKVTEKGKYVELRCDPISGHTALYWYRQSLGQGPEFLIYFQGTGAADDSGLPNDRFFAVRPEGSVSTLKIQRTERGDSAVYLCASSSLGEDTEAFFGQGTRLTVV.

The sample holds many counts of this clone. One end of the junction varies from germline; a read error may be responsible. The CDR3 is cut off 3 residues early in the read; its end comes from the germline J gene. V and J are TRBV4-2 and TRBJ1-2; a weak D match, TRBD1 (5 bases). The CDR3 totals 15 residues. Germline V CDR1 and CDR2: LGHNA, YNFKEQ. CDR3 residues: CASSQVIVGGYGYTF. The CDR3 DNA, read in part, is TGCGCCAGCAGCCAAGTTATTGTCGGGGGCTATGGC.

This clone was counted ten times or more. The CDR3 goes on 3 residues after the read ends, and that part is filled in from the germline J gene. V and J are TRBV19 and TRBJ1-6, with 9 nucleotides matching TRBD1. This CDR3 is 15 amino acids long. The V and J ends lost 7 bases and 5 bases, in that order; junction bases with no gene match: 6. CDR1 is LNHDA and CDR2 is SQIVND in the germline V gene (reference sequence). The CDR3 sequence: CASTSRDRDNSPLHF. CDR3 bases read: TGTGCCAGTACCAGTCGGGACAGGGATAATTCACCC. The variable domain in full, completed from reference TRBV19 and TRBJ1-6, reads DGGITQSPKYLFRKEGQNVTLSCEQNLNHDAMYWYRQDPGQGLRLIYYSQIVNDFQKGDIAEGYSVSREKKESFPLTVTSAQKNPTAFYLCASTSRDRDNSPLHFGNGTRLTVT.

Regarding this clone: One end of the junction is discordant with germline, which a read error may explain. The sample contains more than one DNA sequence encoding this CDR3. The sequenced CDR3 bases are TGTGCCAGCAGCCTACAGACAGGCTCTGGAAACACG. It yields the protein CASSLQTGSGNT. The full-length CDR3 reads as CASSLQTGSGNTIYF. V usage is TRBV7-9 and J usage is TRBJ1-3, with D possibly TRBD1 on 6 matching bases. The read ends 3 residues before the CDR3 terminus; that terminus is restored from the germline J gene. The CDR3 is 15 residues long. In germline, CDR1 is SEHNR, CDR2 FQNEAQ (reference sequence). The full variable domain, completed using reference TRBV7-9 and TRBJ1-3, is DTGVSQNPRHKITKRGQNVTFRCDPISEHNRLYWYRQTLGQGPEFLTYFQNEAQLEKSRLLSDRFSAERPKGSFSTLEIQRTEQGDSAMYLCASSLQTGSGNTIYFGEGSWLTVV.

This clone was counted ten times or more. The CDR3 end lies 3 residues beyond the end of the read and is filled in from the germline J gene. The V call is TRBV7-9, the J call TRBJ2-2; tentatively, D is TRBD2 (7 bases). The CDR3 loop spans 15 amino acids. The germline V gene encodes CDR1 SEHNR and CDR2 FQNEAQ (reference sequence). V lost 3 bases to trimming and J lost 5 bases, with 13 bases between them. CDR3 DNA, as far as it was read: TGTGCCAGCAGCTTGTACGGGGGGCGAACCGGGGAG. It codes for CASSLYGGRTGE. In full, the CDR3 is CASSLYGGRTGELFF.

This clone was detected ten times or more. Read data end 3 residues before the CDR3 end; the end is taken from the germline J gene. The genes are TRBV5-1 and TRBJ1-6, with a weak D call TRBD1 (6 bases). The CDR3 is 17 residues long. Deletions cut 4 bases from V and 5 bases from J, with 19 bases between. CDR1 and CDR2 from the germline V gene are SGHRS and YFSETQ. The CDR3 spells CASSPKGGRGDNSPLHF. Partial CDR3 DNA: TGCGCCAGCAGCCCAAAGGGGGGGCGCGGGGATAATTCACCC.

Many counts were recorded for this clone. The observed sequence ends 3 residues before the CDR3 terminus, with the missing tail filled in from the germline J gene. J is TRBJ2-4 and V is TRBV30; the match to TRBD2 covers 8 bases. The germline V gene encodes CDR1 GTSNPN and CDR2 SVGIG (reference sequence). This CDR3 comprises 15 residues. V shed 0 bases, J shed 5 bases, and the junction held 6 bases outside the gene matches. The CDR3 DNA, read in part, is TGTGCCTGGAGTGTACGGGGTAGCGGGGAAAACATT. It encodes CAWSVRGSGENI. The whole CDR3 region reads CAWSVRGSGENIQYF.

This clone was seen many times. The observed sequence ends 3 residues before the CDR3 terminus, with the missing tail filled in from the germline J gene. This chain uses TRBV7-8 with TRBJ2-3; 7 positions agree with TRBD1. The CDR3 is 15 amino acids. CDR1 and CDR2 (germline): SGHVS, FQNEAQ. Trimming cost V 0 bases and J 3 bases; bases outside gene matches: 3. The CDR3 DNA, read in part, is TGTGCCAGCAGCTTAGCTGACAGGGAAACAGATACG. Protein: CASSLADRETDT. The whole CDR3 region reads CASSLADRETDTQYF.

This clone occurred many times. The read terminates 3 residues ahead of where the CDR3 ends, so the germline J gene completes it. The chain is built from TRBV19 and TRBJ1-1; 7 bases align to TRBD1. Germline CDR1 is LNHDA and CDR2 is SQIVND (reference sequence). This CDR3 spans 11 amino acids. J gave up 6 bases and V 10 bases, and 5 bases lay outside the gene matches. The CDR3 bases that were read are TGTGCCACTTGTCAGGGGGCTGAA. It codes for CATCQGAE. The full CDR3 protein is CATCQGAEAFF.